A single sample is the source of the 18 T cell receptor beta chains below, sequenced in a study of T cells in Graves' hyperthyroidism and ophthalmopathy. Amplification yielded TCR beta CDR3 regions, with RNA transcripts as the source. In the first-round RT-PCR of the TCR CDR3, the HTBI primer set was used. In TCRdb, the multiplex PCR reads were re-called with MiXCR into one record per CDR3 protein. Here the sample spans hundreds of thousands of distinct CDR3 sequences, about 18% being singletons. Sequencing was performed on blood. These receptor sequences come from a woman aged 18-29 years with Graves' hyperthyroidism.

This clonotype was recorded many times. This sequence joins TRBV27 and TRBJ1-2, with D perhaps TRBD1 (6 bases). Per the germline V gene, CDR1 is MNHEY and CDR2 is SMNVEV (reference sequence). V was shortened by 2 bases and J by 4 bases, with 11 bases between the two germline ends. CDR3 length: 14 amino acids. This chain's CDR3 is CASSLQGGGYGYTF. CDR3 DNA: TGTGCCAGCAGTTTACAAGGGGGGGGCTATGGCTACACCTTC.

At least ten counts were recorded for this clonotype. This chain connects TRBV6-1 to TRBJ1-1; D remains unclear. Per germline, CDR1 MNHNS and CDR2 SASEGT. The V end lost 5 bases, the J end lost 4 bases, and 8 bases lay between the germline ends. The CDR3 is 12 amino acids. The CDR3 protein is CASSTMGTEAFF. CDR3 DNA sequence: TGTGCCAGCAGTACGATGGGCACTGAAGCTTTCTTT.

There are many counts of this clonotype. This rearrangement joins TRBV25-1 to TRBJ2-2, with D perhaps matching TRBD1 (6 bases). Germline values: CDR1 MGHDK, CDR2 SYGVNS. The V and J ends lost 5 bases and 5 bases respectively, with 12 bases between them. The CDR3 consists of 14 residues. The CDR3 bases are TGTGCCAGCAGTCAATCAGGGGTGACCGGGGAGCTGTTTTTT. Its protein is CASSQSGVTGELFF.

This clonotype was seen at least ten times. The V call is TRBV5-1, the J call TRBJ1-2; D is uncertain. This CDR3 spans 12 amino acids. V dropped 0 bases and J dropped 7 bases, with 7 bases sitting between them. Germline V CDR1 and CDR2: SGHRS, YFSETQ. CDR3 sequence (DNA): TGCGCCAGCAGCTTGGATCTGGGTGGCTACACCTTC. Translating it yields CASSLDLGGYTF.

This clonotype has ten or more counts. V and J are TRBV28 and TRBJ1-2, with a tentative D call TRBD1 (5 bases). Germline V gene lookup returns CDR1 MDHEN and CDR2 SYDVKM. This CDR3 is built from 11 residues. V was cut by 6 bases and J by 4 bases, with 6 bases left in between. The CDR3 DNA reads as TGTGCCAGCAGAGACAGCTATGGCTACACCTTC. Its protein product is CASRDSYGYTF.

This clonotype was seen ten or more times. This chain joins TRBV5-1 and TRBJ2-7; D is undetermined. V gave up 0 bases and J gave up 6 bases, with 22 bases separating them. CDR3 length equals 17 residues. Per the germline V gene, CDR1 is SGHRS and CDR2 is YFSETQ. In DNA form, the CDR3 reads TGCGCCAGCAGCTTGGACCCCACCCTTACGGTCCGCCGCGAGCAGTACTTC. Amino acid sequence: CASSLDPTLTVRREQYF. Using reference TRBV5-1 and TRBJ2-7 for the parts outside the CDR3, the full variable domain is KAGVTQTPRYLIKTRGQQVTLSCSPISGHRSVSWYQQTPGQGLQFLFEYFSETQRNKGNFPGRFSGRQFSNSRSEMNVSTLELGDSALYLCASSLDPTLTVRREQYFGPGTRLTVT.

The V call is TRBV10-3, the J call TRBJ2-2; D remains unclear. V dropped 3 bases and J dropped 7 bases, with 3 bases sitting between them. Germline V gene data show CDR1 as ENHRY and CDR2 as SYGVKD. The CDR3 sequence is 11 residues long. The CDR3 bases are TGTGCCATCAGTGACGGCGGGGAGCTGTTTTTT. This codes for CAISDGGELFF.

This clonotype was recorded at least ten times. In nucleotides, the CDR3 is TGTGCCAGCAGTTTCGAAGAGTTTAGGGTTTCAAGGAATCAGCCCCAGCATTTT. Translated, it gives CASSFEEFRVSRNQPQHF. This sequence joins TRBV12-3 or TRBV12-4 and TRBJ1-5; D gene uncertain. This CDR3 is 18 amino acids long. Trimming cost V 3 bases and J 4 bases, with 22 bases left between them.

V is TRBV6-5 and J is TRBJ1-5, with D unresolved. In germline, CDR1 is MNHEY, CDR2 SVGAGI. Trimming shortened V by 6 bases and J by 4 bases, and 13 bases separated the two germline ends. There are 14 residues in the CDR3. The CDR3 bases are TGTGCCAGCAGCTACCGGGTCCGTAATCAGCCCCAGCATTTT. It encodes CASSYRVRNQPQHF.

This clonotype was found many times. The V gene is TRBV3-1, the J gene TRBJ2-2; D is ambiguous. The CDR3 runs 15 residues. Between the trimmed V and J ends, which lost 3 bases and 3 bases, there was a span of 11 bases. Germline-derived CDR1 and CDR2 are LGHDT and YNNKEL (reference sequence). CDR3 region: CASSQQGLYTGELFF. The DNA of the CDR3 is TGTGCCAGCAGCCAGCAAGGGCTCTACACCGGGGAGCTGTTTTTT.

This clonotype has ten or more counts. The V gene is TRBV2, the J gene TRBJ2-2; 8 bases fit TRBD2. The V and J ends lost 8 bases and 6 bases, in that order; junction bases with no gene match: 2. Looked up from germline, CDR1 is SNHLY and CDR2 is FYNNEI. The CDR3 sequence is 12 residues long. CDR3 amino acids: CASSGGAGELFF. In DNA form, the CDR3 reads TGTGCCAGCTCGGGGGGGGCCGGGGAGCTGTTTTTT.

This sequence joins TRBV18 and TRBJ1-1; D gene ambiguous. V was trimmed by 0 bases and J by 11 bases, leaving 22 bases between them. CDR3 size: 16 residues. Germline CDR1 KGHSH, CDR2 LQKENI. The CDR3 DNA is TGTGCCAGCTCACCACCGAACAGCAACCCAACCCTCTTGGCTTTCTTT. Amino acid sequence: CASSPPNSNPTLLAFF.

This clonotype showed up many times. The V gene is TRBV5-1, the J gene TRBJ1-2; D unresolved. Germline V CDR1 and CDR2: SGHRS, YFSETQ. Trimming took 0 bases from V and 3 from J, leaving 9 bases between them. The CDR3 has 14 residues. CDR3 nucleotides: TGCGCCAGCAGCTTGGCCGCGTCAGACTATGGCTACACCTTC. Encoded protein: CASSLAASDYGYTF.

This clonotype came up many times. The chain carries TRBV27 and TRBJ1-2, with TRBD1 matching 12 bases. The CDR3 extends over 17 amino acids. V lost 5 bases to trimming and J lost 3 bases; unmatched junction nucleotides: 10. Germline V gives CDR1 MNHEY, CDR2 SMNVEV (reference sequence). In DNA, the CDR3 is TGTGCCAGCAGTCAATTTTGGGGACAGGGGGCCCACTATGGCTACACCTTC. Translating gives CASSQFWGQGAHYGYTF.

This clonotype was counted ten times or more. This sequence joins TRBV6-5 and TRBJ2-7, with 12 bases matching TRBD2. Germline V lookup: CDR1 MNHEY, CDR2 SVGAGI. Trimming removed 9 bases from V and 0 bases from J; junction bases left unmatched: 3. The CDR3 runs to 14 residues. The CDR3 spells CASGGLAGSYEQYF. The CDR3 region has the DNA TGTGCCAGTGGGGGACTAGCGGGCTCCTACGAGCAGTACTTC.

The J gene is TRBJ1-1, the V gene TRBV11-2; D possibly corresponds to TRBD1 (5 bases). The germline V gene has CDR1 SGHAT and CDR2 FQNNGV. The V end was cut by 5 bases, the J end by 8 bases, with 15 bases between. This CDR3 has 13 amino acids. The CDR3 coding sequence is TGTGCCAGCAGCGAGGGACGGCTCGTAGAAGCTTTCTTT. Translated: CASSEGRLVEAFF.

Only a few counts were recorded for this clonotype. The chain uses TRBV12-3 or TRBV12-4 and TRBJ1-6; 8 bases are shared with TRBD1. After removal of 5 bases from V and 11 bases from J, the junction contained 8 bases not matched to a gene. The CDR3 loop spans 14 amino acids. The CDR3 spells CASSTGQGTAPLHF. CDR3 in DNA: TGTGCCAGCAGTACAGGACAGGGTACGGCACCCCTCCACTTT.

This clonotype came up many times. The chain couples TRBV7-8 to TRBJ1-3; no firm D call. This CDR3 is built from 14 residues. The V gene's germline CDR1 is SGHVS and CDR2 FQNEAQ. V lost 1 base and J 4 bases, leaving 8 bases between the germline ends. As DNA, the CDR3 is TGTGCCAGCAGCTTAGGATGGGTCGGAAACACCATATATTTT. Translation: CASSLGWVGNTIYF.